This TCR beta chain originates from a study of cytomegalovirus exposure and HLA in healthy donors. Whole-study results and caveats: Some V segments could not be told apart, so they were left out, TRBV6-2 and TRBV6-3 among them. Most CMV-associated TCR beta chains were later found to appear HLA-restricted.

A word on this clone: Its antigen is currently unknown. This sample includes further DNA sequences coding for the same CDR3.

PCR was performed using 60 Vbeta and 13 Jbeta primers. This table comes from immunoSEQ multiplex PCR, and its TCRdb copy is limited to in-frame clones, with some not included. Of more than 150,000 clones listed, more than 70% were seen once; the top ten hold about 7.7%. Germline V lookup: CDR1 SGHAT, CDR2 FQNNGV. V was cut by 5 bases and J by 5 bases, with 10 bases left in between. The CDR3 totals 13 residues. This receptor was taken from a woman between 40 and 50 years old in good health and CMV-seropositive. The chain has TRBV11-2 and TRBJ2-1; D is ambiguous. The material sequenced was PBMCs. The DNA for the CDR3 is TGTGCCAGCAGCCTACGCTTGGACAATGAGCAGTTCTTC. Encoded protein: CASSLRLDNEQFF.